The clone carrying this T cell receptor (beta chain) appeared many times. This entry comes from a study of CD4 and CD8 cells across lung adenocarcinoma regions. TCRdb called the PCR reads again in MiXCR, with one record for every CDR3 protein. Of 13,000 or so distinct CDR3 sequences in the sample, 47% were seen once. Samples came from patients with localized non-small cell lung adenocarcinoma. Looked up from germline, CDR1 is MNHNS and CDR2 is SASEGT. The CDR3 runs 10 residues. Trimming shortened V by 3 bases and J by 6 bases, and 2 bases separated the two germline ends. Source material: CD8+ T cells from the margin of a lung tumor. This chain connects TRBV6-1 to TRBJ1-2, with no clear D. The receptor's source is a male donor with lung adenocarcinoma. The CD4 and CD8 labels of this study may be unreliable. The CDR3 coding sequence is TGTGCCAGCAGTGAGGATGGCTACACCTTC. As protein: CASSEDGYTF.